A selection of T cell receptor beta chains follows, all from one sample in a study of blood T cell repertoires in COVID-19. Clones were sequenced by immunoSEQ multiplex PCR, and TCRdb holds only the in-frame ones, with some missing. Of under 40,000 clones listed, 70% to 90% are singletons. Sequenced material: peripheral blood. The source is a man between 65 and 85 years old with active COVID-19. Each CDR3 is given with its conserved first and last residue. The order of the fields is D gene, J gene, V gene, CDR3 length, clone size, CDR3 protein, CDR3 DNA. The D gene is left open where the match is weak. Size tells how often a clone was seen (once, few, many) or the class of an expanded clone, and some rows leave it out.

D: -; J: TRBJ1-5; V: TRBV18; length: 13; size: few; CDR3: CASSPNSNQPQHF; DNA: TGTGCCAGCTCACCTAATAGCAATCAGCCCCAGCATTTT
D: TRBD2; J: TRBJ2-3; V: TRBV19; length: 16; size: -; CDR3: CASSMRLAGDGDTQYF; DNA: TGTGCCAGTAGTATGAGACTAGCGGGAGATGGGGATACGCAGTATTTT
D: -; J: TRBJ2-3; V: TRBV2; length: 12; size: -; CDR3: CASRGVPDTQYF; DNA: TGTGCCAGCAGAGGGGTTCCAGATACGCAGTATTTT
D: TRBD1; J: TRBJ1-5; V: TRBV28; length: 15; size: -; CDR3: CASRDRTFTHQPQHF; DNA: TGTGCCAGCCGGGACAGGACGTTCACTCATCAGCCCCAGCATTTT
D: -; J: TRBJ2-7; V: TRBV24-1; length: 14; size: many; CDR3: CATSPGFNSYEQYF; DNA: TGTGCCACCAGTCCGGGATTCAACTCCTACGAGCAGTACTTC
D: -; J: TRBJ2-1; V: TRBV9; length: 15; size: once; CDR3: CASSQGGTAYNEQFF; DNA: TGTGCCAGCAGCCAAGGCGGGACGGCCTACAATGAGCAGTTCTTC
D: TRBD2; J: TRBJ2-7; V: TRBV18; length: 15; size: -; CDR3: CASSPTSGGSYEQYF; DNA: TGTGCCAGCTCACCTACCAGCGGGGGCTCCTACGAGCAGTACTTC
D: TRBD1; J: TRBJ2-4; V: TRBV30; length: 15; size: once; CDR3: CAWSNQGAGRNIQYF; DNA: TGTGCCTGGAGTAATCAGGGGGCCGGGAGAAACATTCAGTACTTC
D: -; J: TRBJ2-1; V: TRBV6-5; length: 14; size: -; CDR3: CASSWGAGDDEQFF; DNA: TGTGCCAGCAGTTGGGGAGCCGGTGACGATGAGCAGTTCTTC
D: -; J: TRBJ1-1; V: TRBV12-3/TRBV12-4; length: 13; size: once; CDR3: CASSLLRNTEAFF; DNA: TGTGCCAGCAGTTTACTTCGGAACACTGAAGCTTTCTTT
D: TRBD2; J: TRBJ2-3; V: TRBV28; length: 15; size: -; CDR3: CASSVTSGGQDTQYF; DNA: TGTGCCAGCAGTGTTACTAGCGGGGGACAAGATACGCAGTATTTT
D: TRBD1; J: TRBJ1-1; V: TRBV14; length: 15; size: -; CDR3: CASSRVQGANTEAFF; DNA: TGTGCCAGCAGCCGAGTACAGGGGGCGAACACTGAAGCTTTCTTT
D: TRBD1; J: TRBJ2-3; V: TRBV7-8; length: 19; size: -; CDR3: CASSQGRGQGARRADTQYF; DNA: TGTGCCAGCAGCCAGGGGAGGGGACAGGGGGCGAGGCGGGCAGATACGCAGTATTTT
D: -; J: TRBJ2-5; V: TRBV21-1; length: 13; size: -; CDR3: CARFQYGMETQYF; DNA: TGTGCCAGGTTCCAGTACGGGATGGAGACCCAGTACTTC
D: -; J: TRBJ1-6; V: TRBV30; length: 13; size: -; CDR3: CAWSPGLNSPLHF; DNA: TGTGCCTGGAGTCCAGGGCTTAATTCACCCCTCCACTTT
D: -; J: TRBJ1-1; V: TRBV7-2; length: 15; size: -; CDR3: CASSPKAVLNTEAFF; DNA: TGTGCCAGCAGCCCTAAAGCGGTCCTGAACACTGAAGCTTTCTTT